These 7 T cell receptor beta chains share one sample of origin, sequenced in a study of T-cell memory formation after mild COVID-19. Each CDR3 protein gets one entry after TCRdb re-called the 5' RACE reads with MiXCR. The sample has 380,000 or so distinct CDR3 sequences, approximately 15% seen once. The source material was PBMCs or a T cell subset sorted from them (not recorded which). These receptors all come from a man aged 18 to 35 who had mild COVID-19 (a few samples of this study predate the infection). Cell type and time point are not known.

The V gene is TRBV6-5, the J gene TRBJ1-1; no definite D call. CDR1 MNHEY and CDR2 SVGAGI come from the germline V gene. This CDR3 has 16 amino acids. V was pared by 0 bases and J by 0 bases, with 11 bases between. The CDR3 loop is CASSYSNWEMNTEAFF. As DNA, the CDR3 is TGTGCCAGCAGTTACTCGAACTGGGAGATGAACACTGAAGCTTTCTTT.

This chain joins TRBV20-1 and TRBJ2-3, with D hard to call. Between the trimmed V and J ends, which lost 0 bases and 8 bases, there was a span of 9 bases. CDR1 DFQATT and CDR2 SNEGSKA come from the germline V gene (reference sequence). CDR3 length equals 12 residues. The CDR3 spells CSARERTRTQYF. CDR3 coding DNA: TGCAGTGCTAGAGAACGGACGCGTACGCAGTATTTT.

The chain links TRBV4-1 to TRBJ2-7, with a possible D match to TRBD1 (7 bases). Trimming took 2 bases from V and 5 from J, leaving 13 bases between them. The germline gives CDR1 MGHRA, CDR2 YSYEKL. The CDR3 contains 14 residues. In DNA, the CDR3 is TGCGCCAGCAGCCAATCGGGCAGGGGGGACGAGCAGTACTTC. The encoded protein is CASSQSGRGDEQYF.

This clonotype showed up just a few times. Here the CDR3 reads CASSPRTNLAGVQYF. The CDR3 DNA is TGTGCCAGCAGCCCACGGACCAATTTAGCGGGGGTGCAGTATTTT. The V gene is TRBV7-2, the J gene TRBJ2-3; 9 bases agree with TRBD2. The junction had 14 bases not matched to a gene; V was cut back by 5 bases and J by 11 bases. The CDR3 loop spans 15 amino acids. Germline CDR1 reads SGHTA; CDR2 reads FQGNSA.

The chain combines TRBV20-1 with TRBJ1-3; D perhaps matches TRBD1 (6 bases). CDR3 length equals 14 residues. The germline gives CDR1 DFQATT, CDR2 SNEGSKA (reference sequence). Trimming took 6 bases from V and 2 from J, leaving 14 bases between them. The CDR3 is CSATGHRTGNTIYF. The DNA of the CDR3 is TGCAGTGCGACGGGACACCGAACTGGAAACACCATATATTTT.

This clonotype was observed a handful of times. The chain carries TRBV7-2 and TRBJ2-7; D call uncertain. V dropped 1 base and J dropped 2 bases, with 12 bases sitting between them. Germline V gene lookup returns CDR1 SGHTA and CDR2 FQGNSA. The CDR3 is 15 residues long. The CDR3 here is CASSLGLGSAYEQYF. CDR3 nucleotides: TGTGCCAGCAGCTTAGGTCTCGGCAGTGCCTACGAGCAGTACTTC. Using reference TRBV7-2 and TRBJ2-7 for the parts outside the CDR3, the full variable domain is GAGVSQSPSNKVTEKGKDVELRCDPISGHTALYWYRQSLGQGLEFLIYFQGNSAPDKSGLPSDRFSAERTGGSVSTLTIQRTQQEDSAVYLCASSLGLGSAYEQYFGPGTRLTVT.

This clonotype was seen only a few times. The rearrangement joins TRBV6-6 to TRBJ2-7; D is ambiguous. Germline V gene sequence: CDR1 MNHNY, CDR2 SVGAGI (reference sequence). The CDR3 loop spans 11 amino acids. The V gene lost 5 bases and the J gene lost 5 bases, with 7 bases spanning the gap. The CDR3 region has the DNA TGTGCCAGCAGTCACCTGAACGAGCAGTACTTC. This translates into CASSHLNEQYF.